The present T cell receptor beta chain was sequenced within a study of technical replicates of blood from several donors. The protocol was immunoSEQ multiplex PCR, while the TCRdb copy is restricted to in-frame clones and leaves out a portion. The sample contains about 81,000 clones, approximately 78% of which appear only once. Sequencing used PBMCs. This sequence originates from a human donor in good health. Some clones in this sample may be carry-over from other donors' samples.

The CDR3 DNA is TGTGCCAGCAGTGCAGGGGGAAGGGAGACCCAGTACTTC. Protein sequence: CASSAGGRETQYF. The V call is TRBV6-1, the J call TRBJ2-5, with TRBD1 matching 7 bases. The V gene end was trimmed by 4 bases and the J gene end by 5 bases; junction bases not matched to a gene: 4. The V gene's germline CDR1 is MNHNS and CDR2 SASEGT. This CDR3 is 13 amino acids long.